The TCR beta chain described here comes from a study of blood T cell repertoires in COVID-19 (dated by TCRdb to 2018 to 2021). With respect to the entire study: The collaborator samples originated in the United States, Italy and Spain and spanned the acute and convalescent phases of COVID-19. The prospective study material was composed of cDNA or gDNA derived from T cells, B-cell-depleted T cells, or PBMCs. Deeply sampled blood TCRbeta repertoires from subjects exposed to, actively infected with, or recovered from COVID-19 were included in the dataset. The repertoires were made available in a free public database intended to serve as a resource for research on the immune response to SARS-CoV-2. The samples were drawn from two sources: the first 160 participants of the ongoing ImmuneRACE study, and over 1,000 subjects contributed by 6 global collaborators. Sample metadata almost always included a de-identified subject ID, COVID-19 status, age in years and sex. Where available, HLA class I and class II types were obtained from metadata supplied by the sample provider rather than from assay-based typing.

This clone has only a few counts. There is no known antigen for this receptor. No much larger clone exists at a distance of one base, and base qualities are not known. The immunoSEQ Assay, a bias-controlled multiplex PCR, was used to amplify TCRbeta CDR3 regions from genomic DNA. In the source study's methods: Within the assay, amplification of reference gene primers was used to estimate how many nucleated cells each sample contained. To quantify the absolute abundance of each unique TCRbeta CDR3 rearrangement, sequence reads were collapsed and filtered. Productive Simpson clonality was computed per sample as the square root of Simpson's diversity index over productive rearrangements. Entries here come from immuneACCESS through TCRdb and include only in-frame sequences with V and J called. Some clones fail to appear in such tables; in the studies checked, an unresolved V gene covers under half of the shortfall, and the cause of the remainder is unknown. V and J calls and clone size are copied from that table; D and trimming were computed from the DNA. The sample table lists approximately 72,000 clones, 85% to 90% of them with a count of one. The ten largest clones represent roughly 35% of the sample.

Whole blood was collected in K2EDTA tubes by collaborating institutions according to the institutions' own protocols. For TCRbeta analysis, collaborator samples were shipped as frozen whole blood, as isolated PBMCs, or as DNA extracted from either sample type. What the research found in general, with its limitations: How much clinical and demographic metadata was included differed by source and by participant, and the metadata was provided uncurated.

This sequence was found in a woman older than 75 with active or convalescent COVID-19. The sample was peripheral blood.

The DNA is TGTGCCAGCAGTGAGCCGGACTTACTAGCCAAAAACATTCAGTACTTC. Its protein reads: CASSEPDLLAKNIQYF. The receptor chain draws on TRBV6-1 and TRBJ2-4; perhaps TRBD2 is the D gene, with 5 bases matching. Trimming costs V 3 bases and J 0 bases, and their ends lie 12 bases apart. The CDR3 starts with the cysteine, ends with the phenylalanine, and has 16 residues. Just the 48-base CDR3 DNA is kept, in frame starting at base 1. CDR1 and CDR2 (MNHNS, SASEGT) derive from the germline V gene.